A selection of T cell receptor beta chains follows, all from one sample in a study of vaccination effects on CD4 cells after COVID-19. These receptors' targets are unknown. Clones were sequenced by immunoSEQ multiplex PCR, and TCRdb holds only the in-frame ones, with some missing. Among about 28,000 clones listed, approximately 65% were seen once. The sequencing here drew on CD4+ T cells from PBMCs cultured without peptide, taken before COVID-19 vaccination. These receptors all come from a human donor who received a COVID-19 vaccine. The conserved cysteine and the conserved F or W are not part of the CDR3 here. Fields, in order: V gene, J gene, CDR3 protein.

V: TRBV12-5
J: TRBJ2-3
CDR3: ASGFFRGGADTQY

V: TRBV5-1
J: TRBJ1-1
CDR3: ASSWDNTEAF

V: TRBV7-9
J: TRBJ1-2
CDR3: ASSLGAGELGGYT

V: TRBV6-5
J: TRBJ1-4
CDR3: ASSYSGARGEKLF

V: TRBV6-6
J: TRBJ1-4
CDR3: ASSPGTGREKLF

V: TRBV14
J: TRBJ2-3
CDR3: ASRDTLAGPTDTQY

V: TRBV18
J: TRBJ2-5
CDR3: ASSRGLAGETQY

V: TRBV3-1/TRBV3-2
J: TRBJ2-1
CDR3: ASSGTGGRGNEQF

V: TRBV18
J: TRBJ2-2
CDR3: ASSQVRTGDTGELF

V: TRBV29-1
J: TRBJ2-4
CDR3: SVGRGGTKNIQY